A single sample gave rise to the 15 T cell receptor beta chains below, sequenced in a study of identical twins. TCRdb passed the 5' RACE reads through MiXCR, listing each CDR3 protein once. The table shows 450,000 or so distinct CDR3 sequences, with 14% occurring only once. These records were also assigned to another study, of yellow fever vaccine responses in identical twins.

What was sequenced was CD4+ T cells sorted from blood. Every receptor here comes from a woman aged 18-29 years in good health.

The rearrangement joins TRBV6-4 to TRBJ2-3; 7 nucleotides line up with TRBD1. CDR1 is MRHNA, CDR2 SNTAGT, per germline. Trimming cost V 6 bases and J 0 bases; bases outside gene matches: 6. This CDR3 comprises 15 residues. The CDR3 is CASSEGAPSTDTQYF. The CDR3 nucleotides read TGTGCCAGCAGCGAGGGGGCGCCTAGCACAGATACGCAGTATTTT.

This clonotype showed up just a few times. The chain couples TRBV6-1 to TRBJ2-7; D not certain. Germline CDR1 reads MNHNS; CDR2 reads SASEGT. The CDR3 is made up of 15 amino acids. With 6 bases removed from V and 2 bases from J, the gap between germline ends came to 17 bases. Written as DNA, the CDR3 is TGTGCCAGCAGCGAATCTCTAGGGCCGGCCTACGAGCAGTACTTC. Its protein is CASSESLGPAYEQYF.

This chain links TRBV20-1 with TRBJ2-1, with 7 bases aligning to TRBD2. This CDR3 is 16 amino acids long. Looked up from germline, CDR1 is DFQATT and CDR2 is SNEGSKA (reference sequence). V trimming: 5 bases; J trimming: 6 bases; junction bases outside the gene matches: 16. The CDR3 DNA is TGCAGTGCTGTTGGGGGAGACGGGACTAACCTCAATGAGCAGTTCTTC. It codes for CSAVGGDGTNLNEQFF.

This clonotype was seen more than once but under ten times. The rearrangement joins TRBV4-2 to TRBJ1-5; D might be TRBD1 (5 bases). Trimming pared 0 bases from V and 7 bases from J, leaving 10 bases between. The CDR3 runs to 14 residues. The germline V gene has CDR1 LGHNA and CDR2 YNFKEQ. The CDR3 sequence is CASSQDADTQPQHF. In DNA, the CDR3 is TGTGCCAGCAGCCAAGATGCGGACACACAGCCCCAGCATTTT.

This chain uses TRBV20-1 with TRBJ2-5; TRBD2 matches at 7 bases. Per the germline V gene, CDR1 is DFQATT and CDR2 is SNEGSKA (reference sequence). The V gene end was trimmed by 5 bases and the J gene end by 9 bases; junction bases not matched to a gene: 9. This CDR3 spans 12 amino acids. The DNA of the CDR3 is TGCAGTGCTGCCGGGACTACTCCTTCCCAGTACTTC. It specifies CSAAGTTPSQYF.

Many counts were recorded for this clonotype. The V call is TRBV20-1, the J call TRBJ2-1; 9 positions agree with TRBD2. CDR1 is DFQATT and CDR2 is SNEGSKA in the germline V gene (reference sequence). The V segment lost 4 bases and the J segment 8 bases; nucleotides outside the gene matches: 15. The CDR3 is 16 amino acids. In DNA, the CDR3 is TGCAGTGCTACCCCGGGACTAGCATTCAGTAAGGATGAGCAGTTCTTC. It codes for CSATPGLAFSKDEQFF.

The J gene is TRBJ2-7, the V gene TRBV2, with 9 bases identical to TRBD1. The germline V gene encodes CDR1 SNHLY and CDR2 FYNNEI. This CDR3 has 14 amino acids. With 6 bases clipped from V and 3 bases from J, the junction kept 6 bases outside the gene matches. CDR3 loop: CASRGDRVNYEQYF. The DNA for the CDR3 is TGTGCCAGCAGGGGGGACAGGGTTAACTACGAGCAGTACTTC.

This clonotype came up a few times. This rearrangement joins TRBV10-3 to TRBJ2-5, with 7 positions matching TRBD1. This CDR3 is built from 14 residues. In germline, CDR1 is ENHRY, CDR2 SYGVKD. Trimming removed 6 bases from V and 5 bases from J; junction bases left unmatched: 9. This CDR3 reads CAIRTTGDGETQYF. The CDR3 bases are TGTGCCATCAGAACTACAGGGGATGGGGAGACCCAGTACTTC.

This clonotype has just a few counts. The chain employs TRBV6-6 and TRBJ2-7; D remains unclear. V lost 5 bases and J lost 4, with 12 bases in between. This CDR3 is 13 amino acids long. The germline V gene encodes CDR1 MNHNY and CDR2 SVGAGI (reference sequence). The CDR3 DNA reads TGTGCCAGCAGTCCCCGGGCTGGATACGAGCAGTACTTC. It translates to CASSPRAGYEQYF.

This clonotype was seen a few times. The genes are TRBV12-3 or TRBV12-4 and TRBJ1-5; D is unclear. Deletions cut 2 bases from V and 2 bases from J, with 13 bases between. The CDR3 spans 16 residues. The CDR3 is CASSLSAGSGNQPQHF. In nucleotides, the CDR3 is TGTGCCAGCAGTTTAAGTGCAGGATCGGGCAATCAGCCCCAGCATTTT.

This clonotype was counted at least ten times. The chain carries TRBV10-3 and TRBJ2-2; perhaps TRBD1 as D (6 bases). The germline V and J ends were trimmed by 4 bases and 4 bases, with 10 bases remaining between them. Germline V gene sequence: CDR1 ENHRY, CDR2 SYGVKD. The CDR3 is 14 amino acids. In nucleotides, the CDR3 is TGTGCCATCAGTGGGGCAGGGGTCACCGGGGAGCTGTTTTTT. It translates to CAISGAGVTGELFF.

This clonotype was found a few times. The chain has TRBV20-1 and TRBJ1-5, with D tentatively TRBD1 (5 bases). With 3 bases removed from V and 5 bases from J, the gap between germline ends came to 8 bases. Germline assignment: CDR1 DFQATT and CDR2 SNEGSKA (reference sequence). The CDR3 consists of 12 residues. The CDR3 nucleotides read TGCAGTGCTAGGAGAGGGGATCAGCCCCAGCATTTT. Amino acids: CSARRGDQPQHF.

The chain employs TRBV5-1 and TRBJ2-3; no reliable D call. In germline, CDR1 is SGHRS, CDR2 YFSETQ. V was trimmed by 3 bases and J by 2 bases, leaving 10 bases between them. The CDR3 runs 14 residues. The CDR3 loop is CASSWSLNTDTQYF. CDR3 DNA: TGCGCCAGCAGCTGGTCCCTTAACACAGATACGCAGTATTTT. The whole variable domain, filled in from reference TRBV5-1 and TRBJ2-3, reads KAGVTQTPRYLIKTRGQQVTLSCSPISGHRSVSWYQQTPGQGLQFLFEYFSETQRNKGNFPGRFSGRQFSNSRSEMNVSTLELGDSALYLCASSWSLNTDTQYFGPGTRLTVL.

A few counts support this clonotype. A much larger clone lies a single base off, so this may be a read error. The rearrangement joins TRBV4-1 to TRBJ2-3; D is unclear. V was shortened by 4 bases and J by 6 bases, with 11 bases between the two germline ends. This CDR3 has 13 amino acids. Germline V gives CDR1 MGHRA, CDR2 YSYEKL. CDR3 coding DNA: TGCGCCAGCAGCCGAGCGCGTAGCGATACGCAGTATTTT. Translation gives CASSRARSDTQYF.

The sample holds many counts of this clonotype. The gene calls are TRBV20-1 and TRBJ2-7; 10 nucleotides align to TRBD2. Germline loops: CDR1 DFQATT, CDR2 SNEGSKA (reference sequence). The CDR3 loop spans 14 amino acids. This chain's CDR3 is CSPLAGAVSYEQYF. CDR3 bases: TGCAGCCCTCTAGCGGGGGCCGTTTCCTACGAGCAGTACTTC.